The 27 T cell receptor beta chains in this list originate from one sample, sequenced in a study of human versus mouse CDR3 diversity and MHC coevolution. Generated by immunoSEQ multiplex PCR, the TCRdb table keeps only in-frame clones and is missing some. The table has roughly 80,000 clones, 93% seen once. The sample consisted of naive CD4+ T cells from blood. Subset indicated: CD45RO-negative CD62L-positive naive CD4 T cells. The origin of the receptors is a person aged 30-69 years in good health.

The rearrangement joins TRBV7-2 to TRBJ2-5; 12 positions match TRBD1. The end of the DNA fits TRBJ2-7 better, so the J call may be wrong. Germline CDR1 and CDR2: SGHTA and FQGNSA. This CDR3 comprises 17 residues. The DNA for the CDR3 is TGTGCCAGCAGCTTAGGGCTTGGGACAGGGGGCATCTACGAGCAGTACTTC. It specifies CASSLGLGTGGIYEQYF.

The chain links TRBV19 to TRBJ2-6, with D unclear. Trimming left V 8 bases short and J 0 bases short, with 5 bases between. Germline-derived CDR1 and CDR2 are LNHDA and SQIVND (reference sequence). CDR3 length equals 13 residues. In nucleotides, the CDR3 is TGTGCCAGTCAGTACTCTGGGGCCAACGTCCTGACTTTC. Amino acids: CASQYSGANVLTF.

The V gene is TRBV21-1, the J gene TRBJ2-1; the D call in the table, TRBD2, was not verified against the DNA. TRBV21-1 is a known pseudogene. The CDR3 is made up of 17 amino acids. CDR3 DNA sequence: TGTGCCAGCAGCGAACGAGCTAGCGGGGCTATGCCGTATGAGCAGTTCTTC. Its translation: CASSERASGAMPYEQFF.

This chain joins TRBV5-1 and TRBJ2-5, with a possible D match to TRBD2 (7 bases). CDR1 SGHRS and CDR2 YFSETQ come from the germline V gene. The V end was cut by 0 bases, the J end by 6 bases, with 21 bases between. This CDR3 spans 17 amino acids. CDR3 region: CASSLGGLAVSEKTQYF. Written as DNA, the CDR3 is TGCGCCAGCAGCTTGGGGGGGCTAGCGGTTTCGGAGAAGACCCAGTACTTC.

This chain uses TRBV4-2 with TRBJ1-1, with D perhaps TRBD1 (6 bases). This CDR3 region has 13 residues. V lost 2 bases and J 8 bases, leaving 12 bases between the germline ends. Germline lookup yields CDR1 LGHNA and CDR2 YNFKEQ. Here the CDR3 reads CASSQPDRPEAFF. The CDR3 DNA follows: TGTGCCAGCAGCCAACCTGACAGGCCCGAAGCTTTCTTT.

The chain recombines TRBV30 with TRBJ2-5, with D perhaps TRBD1 (6 bases). CDR1 and CDR2 from the germline V gene are GTSNPN and SVGIG (reference sequence). The CDR3 runs 14 residues. The V and J ends lost 0 bases and 7 bases respectively, with 15 bases between them. The CDR3 DNA reads as TGTGCCTGGAGTGTACTCCAGGGCAGGGGGACCCAGTACTTC. Residues: CAWSVLQGRGTQYF.

The chain carries TRBV6-5 and TRBJ1-1; D not certain. CDR1 is MNHEY and CDR2 is SVGAGI in the germline V gene. Trimming removed 5 bases at V and 5 bases at J, with 6 bases between. The CDR3 has 11 residues. The chain's CDR3 is CASSLLTEAFF. CDR3 coding DNA: TGTGCCAGCAGTCTTCTGACTGAAGCTTTCTTT.

The genes are TRBV5-1 and TRBJ2-1; perhaps TRBD2 as D (5 bases). Germline CDR1 and CDR2: SGHRS and YFSETQ. Deletions cut 0 bases from V and 0 bases from J, with 16 bases between. The CDR3 length is 18 residues. As DNA, the CDR3 is TGCGCCAGCAGCTTGGACCTAGCCCGGATTAGCTCCTACAATGAGCAGTTCTTC. Encoded protein: CASSLDLARISSYNEQFF.

V usage is TRBV6-1 and J usage is TRBJ2-2; the D gene is possibly TRBD1 (6 bases). The CDR3 spans 15 residues. Germline lookup yields CDR1 MNHNS and CDR2 SASEGT. Trimming cost V 2 bases and J 4 bases, with 11 bases left between them. CDR3 sequence reads: CASSEQWTVTGELFF. CDR3 bases: TGTGCCAGCAGTGAACAATGGACAGTCACCGGGGAGCTGTTTTTT.

The CDR3 sequence: CAISGGGTDTQYF. CDR3 sequence (DNA): TGTGCCATCAGTGGCGGGGGCACAGATACGCAGTATTTT. The chain combines TRBV10-3 with TRBJ2-3; the D gene is possibly TRBD2 (6 bases). CDR1 and CDR2 (germline): ENHRY, SYGVKD. CDR3 length: 13 amino acids. V lost 4 bases to trimming and J lost 1 base, with 6 bases between them.

V and J are TRBV6-1 and TRBJ2-5; the match to TRBD1 covers 10 bases. Per germline, CDR1 MNHNS and CDR2 SASEGT. The CDR3 runs 16 residues. J lost 1 base, V lost 4 bases, and 6 bases had no gene match. The CDR3 DNA sequence: TGTGCCAGCAGTGGCCGGGACAGGGGTTTCCAAGAGACCCAGTACTTC. Residues: CASSGRDRGFQETQYF.

Here the CDR3 reads CAISEWSYEQYF. The DNA for the CDR3 is TGTGCCATCAGTGAGTGGTCGTACGAGCAGTACTTC. The genes are TRBV10-3 and TRBJ2-5; D uncertain. The J call is uncertain, as TRBJ2-7 better fits the DNA end. CDR1 and CDR2 (germline): ENHRY, SYGVKD. CDR3 length equals 12 residues.

The chain is built from TRBV6-4 and TRBJ2-2, with TRBD1 identical over 7 bases. From germline, CDR1 is MRHNA and CDR2 SNTAGT. V gave up 4 bases and J gave up 5 bases; unmatched junction bases: 10. The CDR3 has 16 amino acids. The CDR3 nucleotides are TGTGCCAGCAGTGTCGAATACAGGGGTCAAACCGGGGAGCTGTTTTTT. This codes for CASSVEYRGQTGELFF.

The chain couples TRBV28 to TRBJ2-2; 8 bases match TRBD1. V gave up 6 bases and J gave up 4 bases; unmatched junction bases: 7. The CDR3 spans 15 residues. Germline V gene lookup returns CDR1 MDHEN and CDR2 SYDVKM. The CDR3 loop reads CASSLTGVRTGELFF. For the CDR3, the DNA is TGTGCCAGCAGCCTGACAGGGGTTCGCACCGGGGAGCTGTTTTTT.

The chain couples TRBV6-6 to TRBJ1-4; no firm D call. The germline V gene encodes CDR1 MNHNY and CDR2 SVGAGI (reference sequence). The CDR3 loop spans 14 amino acids. Trimming pared 5 bases from V and 1 base from J, leaving 8 bases between. The CDR3 region is CASSQQLTNEKLFF. CDR3 sequence (DNA): TGTGCCAGCAGTCAACAGTTAACTAATGAAAAACTGTTTTTT.

This clone turned up a few times. The CDR3 DNA reads TGCAGCGTTGACTCCGGCGGCCACTATGGCTACACCTTC. Protein: CSVDSGGHYGYTF. V is TRBV29-1 and J is TRBJ1-2; D not certain. Between the trimmed V and J ends, which lost 3 bases and 3 bases, there was a span of 11 bases. Germline V gene lookup returns CDR1 SQVTM and CDR2 ANQGSEA. The CDR3 is 13 amino acids. Based on the CDR3 plus reference TRBV29-1 and TRBJ1-2, the full variable domain is SAVISQKPSRDICQRGTSLTIQCQVDSQVTMMFWYRQQPGQSLTLIATANQGSEATYESGFVIDKFPISRPNLTFSTLTVSNMSPEDSSIYLCSVDSGGHYGYTFGSGTRLTVV.

This sequence joins TRBV2 and TRBJ1-6; 8 bases map to TRBD1. The CDR3 runs 14 residues. The germline V gene has CDR1 SNHLY and CDR2 FYNNEI. Trimming took 4 bases from V and 7 from J; bases not matched to a gene: 3. In DNA, the CDR3 is TGTGCCAGCAGTGCGGGACAGGAGAATTCACCCCTCCACTTT. It translates to CASSAGQENSPLHF.

This chain connects TRBV18 to TRBJ2-7, with a possible D match to TRBD1 (6 bases). Germline V CDR1 and CDR2: KGHSH, LQKENI. V lost 3 bases and J 2 bases, leaving 14 bases between the germline ends. The length of the CDR3 is 15 residues. The chain's CDR3 is CASSPNLDSPYEQYF. DNA for the CDR3: TGTGCCAGCTCACCCAATCTGGACAGCCCCTACGAGCAGTACTTC.

This clone came up once. The genes are TRBV2 and TRBJ1-5, with D maybe TRBD1 (5 bases). CDR3 size: 13 residues. Per germline, CDR1 SNHLY and CDR2 FYNNEI. The V end lost 2 bases, the J end lost 8 bases, and 10 bases lay between the germline ends. The CDR3 sequence is CASSENWGEPQHF. The CDR3 nucleotides are TGTGCCAGCAGTGAAAACTGGGGGGAGCCCCAGCATTTT.

V and J are TRBV5-1 and TRBJ2-1; weak D call: TRBD2 (6 bases). V lost 5 bases and J lost 7, with 19 bases in between. Germline loops: CDR1 SGHRS, CDR2 YFSETQ. The CDR3 length is 15 residues. Here the CDR3 DNA reads TGCGCCAGCAGGGGGTCCCCCCCGGCGGGGAATGAGCAGTTCTTC. This translates into CASRGSPPAGNEQFF. Filled out from reference TRBV5-1 and TRBJ2-1, the complete variable domain reads KAGVTQTPRYLIKTRGQQVTLSCSPISGHRSVSWYQQTPGQGLQFLFEYFSETQRNKGNFPGRFSGRQFSNSRSEMNVSTLELGDSALYLCASRGSPPAGNEQFFGPGTRLTVL.

This clone has a single count. The chain is built from TRBV12-5 and TRBJ2-7, with a tentative D call TRBD2 (6 bases). V lost 6 bases and J 0 bases, leaving 18 bases between the germline ends. Germline V gene lookup returns CDR1 LGHNT and CDR2 FRNRAP. CDR3 length equals 16 residues. The CDR3 protein is CASGNIVAESSYEQYF. CDR3 DNA sequence: TGTGCTAGTGGCAATATTGTAGCGGAATCCTCCTACGAGCAGTACTTC. The full variable domain, its missing parts supplied by reference TRBV12-5 and TRBJ2-7, is DARVTQTPRHKVTEMGQEVTMRCQPILGHNTVFWYRQTMMQGLELLAYFRNRAPLDDSGMPKDRFSAEMPDATLATLKIQPSEPRDSAVYFCASGNIVAESSYEQYFGPGTRLTVT.

The chain is built from TRBV19 and TRBJ1-4; 9 bases fit TRBD1. CDR1 LNHDA and CDR2 SQIVND come from the germline V gene (reference sequence). This CDR3 region has 15 residues. V shed 7 bases, J shed 3 bases, and the junction held 6 bases outside the gene matches. CDR3 loop: CASTPWTGANEKLFF. Written as DNA, the CDR3 is TGTGCCAGTACCCCTTGGACAGGGGCTAATGAAAAACTGTTTTTT.

V and J are TRBV27 and TRBJ1-5, with D perhaps matching TRBD1 (6 bases). The V and J ends lost 4 bases and 2 bases respectively, with 15 bases between them. CDR3 length: 16 amino acids. The germline CDR1 and CDR2 sequences are MNHEY and SMNVEV (reference sequence). CDR3 sequence (DNA): TGTGCCAGCAGTTCCCCAGGGGCCGGGGGCAATCAGCCCCAGCATTTT. It yields the protein CASSSPGAGGNQPQHF.

The chain joins TRBV18 to TRBJ1-1, with TRBD1 matching 8 bases. Germline V CDR1 and CDR2: KGHSH, LQKENI. Trimming at V came to 0 bases and at J to 0 bases, leaving 3 bases not matched to a gene. CDR3 size: 16 residues. CDR3 in amino acids: CASSPPRTGLNTEAFF. CDR3 coding DNA: TGTGCCAGCTCACCACCCCGGACAGGGCTGAACACTGAAGCTTTCTTT.

Turning to this clone: This specimen includes other DNA sequences encoding the same CDR3. The chain is built from TRBV18 and TRBJ2-7; TRBD1 aligns across 12 bases. CDR3 length: 15 residues. Germline CDR1 and CDR2: KGHSH and LQKENI. V dropped 0 bases and J dropped 4; count of bases not matched to a gene: 1. For the CDR3, the DNA is TGTGCCAGCTCACCACCGGGACAGGGGGCTTACGAGCAGTACTTC. It translates to CASSPPGQGAYEQYF.

In its sample, this clone was seen a few times. This same CDR3 is encoded by further DNA sequences in the sample. This sequence joins TRBV5-4 and TRBJ1-1; D ambiguous. V lost 3 bases and J 2 bases, leaving 8 bases between the germline ends. Germline V lookup: CDR1 SGHNT, CDR2 YYREEE (reference sequence). This CDR3 contains 13 residues. The CDR3 spells CASSSEVNTEAFF. CDR3 in DNA: TGTGCCAGCAGCTCTGAGGTTAACACTGAAGCTTTCTTT.

The V gene is TRBV10-3, the J gene TRBJ1-2; no clear D gene. Per germline, CDR1 ENHRY and CDR2 SYGVKD. V lost 6 bases and J lost 6, with 14 bases in between. The CDR3 has 13 amino acids. The chain's CDR3 is CAIRNSENDGYTF. The DNA for the CDR3 is TGTGCCATCAGAAATAGCGAAAATGATGGCTACACCTTC.